One sample yielded the 7 T cell receptor beta chains listed below, sequenced in a study of blood T cell repertoires in COVID-19. The protocol was immunoSEQ multiplex PCR, while the TCRdb copy is restricted to in-frame clones and leaves out a portion. The sample consists of around 330,000 clones, about 85% of them appearing once. The source material was PBMCs or T cells enriched from blood (not recorded which). These receptors all stem from a woman aged 30 to 39 who had been exposed to COVID-19.

The chain uses TRBV9 and TRBJ1-4; 8 nucleotides line up with TRBD1. The germline V gene encodes CDR1 SGDLS and CDR2 YYNGEE. Germline trimming cut 2 bases from V and 8 bases from J; bases unmatched to any gene: 8. The CDR3 is 15 residues long. CDR3 in amino acids: CASSVSTGAGEKLFF. For the CDR3, the DNA is TGTGCCAGCAGCGTCTCGACAGGGGCAGGAGAAAAACTGTTTTTT.

CDR3 region: CASSLLRTDPNEQFF. The CDR3 nucleotides read TGTGCCAGCAGTTTACTTCGGACAGATCCAAATGAGCAGTTCTTC. V is TRBV27 and J is TRBJ2-1; D is possibly TRBD1 (6 bases). The CDR3 extends over 15 amino acids. The V end was cut by 2 bases, the J end by 7 bases, with 15 bases between. CDR1 MNHEY and CDR2 SMNVEV come from the germline V gene (reference sequence).

The genes are TRBV6-9 and TRBJ1-2; D remains unclear. V lost 3 bases to trimming and J lost 0 bases, with 11 bases between them. The CDR3 loop spans 15 amino acids. The V gene's germline CDR1 is MNHGY and CDR2 SVAAGI. The CDR3 bases are TGTGCCAGCAGTTACAGGTTAGCGACTAACTATGGCTACACCTTC. Its translation: CASSYRLATNYGYTF.

The chain joins TRBV28 to TRBJ2-7, with D uncertain. This CDR3 region has 14 residues. Germline V gene lookup returns CDR1 MDHEN and CDR2 SYDVKM. V was cut by 5 bases and J by 2 bases, with 13 bases left in between. CDR3 coding DNA: TGTGCCAGCAGTCCGCCGAGGCCCCCCTACGAGCAGTACTTC. It specifies CASSPPRPPYEQYF.

The rearrangement joins TRBV15 to TRBJ1-5; 9 nucleotides match TRBD1. This CDR3 is 16 amino acids long. Looked up from germline, CDR1 is LNHNV and CDR2 is YYDKDF (reference sequence). Trimming took 0 bases from V and 6 from J; bases not matched to a gene: 6. For the CDR3, the DNA is TGTGCCACCAGCAGAGATACACAGGGGGCAGGTCAGCCCCAGCATTTT. Translating it yields CATSRDTQGAGQPQHF.

The chain links TRBV10-2 to TRBJ2-7; a weak D match, TRBD2 (6 bases). The CDR3 spans 15 residues. V lost 4 bases, J lost 2 bases, and 15 bases lay in between. Germline-derived CDR1 and CDR2 are WSHSY and SAAADI. In nucleotides, the CDR3 is TGCGCCAGCAGTGGTAAAGGACTAATCCCCTACGAGCAGTACTTC. It codes for CASSGKGLIPYEQYF.

The chain recombines TRBV4-3 with TRBJ2-2; 9 positions match TRBD2. The CDR3 sequence is 17 residues long. V shed 2 bases and J 1 base; nucleotides not matched to a gene: 5. Germline V gene sequence: CDR1 LGHNA, CDR2 YSLEER. CDR3 protein: CASSQFSGGLNTGELFF. CDR3 DNA: TGCGCCAGCAGCCAATTTAGCGGGGGCCTGAACACCGGGGAGCTGTTTTTT.